This T cell receptor (beta chain) was sequenced during a study of blood T cell repertoires in COVID-19. Across the study: The United States, Italy and Spain were the sources of the acute and convalescent COVID-19 samples.

Assay used: immunoSEQ multiplex PCR; TCRdb lists only in-frame clones, some missing. The repertoire holds a few hundred thousand clones, with 70% to 90% as singletons. Germline lookup yields CDR1 KGHDR and CDR2 SFDVKD. The CDR3 has 16 residues. J gave up 5 bases and V 2 bases, and 5 bases lay outside the gene matches. This receptor was identified in a woman in her 70s with COVID-19, enrolled during active disease. The V call is TRBV24-1, the J call TRBJ1-5, with 10 bases lining up with TRBD1. The sequencing sample was made of peripheral blood. The CDR3 sequence is CATSDSGTGDYQPQHF. The CDR3 DNA is TGTGCCACCAGTGATTCAGGGACAGGGGATTATCAGCCCCAGCATTTT.